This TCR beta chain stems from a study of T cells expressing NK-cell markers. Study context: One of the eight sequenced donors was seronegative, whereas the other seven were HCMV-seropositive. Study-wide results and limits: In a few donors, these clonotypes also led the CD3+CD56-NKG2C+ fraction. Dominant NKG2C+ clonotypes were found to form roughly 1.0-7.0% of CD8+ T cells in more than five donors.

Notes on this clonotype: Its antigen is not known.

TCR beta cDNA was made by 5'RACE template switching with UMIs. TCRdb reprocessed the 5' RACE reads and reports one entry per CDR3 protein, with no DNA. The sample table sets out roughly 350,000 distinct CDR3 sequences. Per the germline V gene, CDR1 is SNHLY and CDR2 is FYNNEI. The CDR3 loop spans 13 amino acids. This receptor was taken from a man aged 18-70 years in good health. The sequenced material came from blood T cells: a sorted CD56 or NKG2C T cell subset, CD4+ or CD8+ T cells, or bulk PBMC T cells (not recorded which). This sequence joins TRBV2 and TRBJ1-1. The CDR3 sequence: CASSGGRNTEAFF.